This entry lists 15 T cell receptor beta chains sequenced from one sample in a study of T cell changes during pregnancy in multiple sclerosis. The data were produced by immunoSEQ multiplex PCR, yet TCRdb's version contains in-frame clones alone and is incomplete. The sample has about 57,000 clones; under 95% are singletons. The sample in question was peripheral blood, obtained after pregnancy. These receptors came from a female donor in good health, enrolled as a control in a pregnancy study.

This chain uses TRBV13 with TRBJ1-1, with D perhaps TRBD1 (6 bases). The CDR3 loop spans 16 amino acids. The germline V and J ends were trimmed by 3 bases and 4 bases, with 18 bases remaining between them. Germline CDR1 and CDR2: PRHDT and FYEKMQ (reference sequence). The CDR3 bases are TGTGCCAGCAGCTTTCGACGGGGGGAAGGGGGCACTGAAGCTTTCTTT. Translated, it gives CASSFRRGEGGTEAFF.

This rearrangement joins TRBV5-1 to TRBJ2-3; D possibly corresponds to TRBD1 (6 bases). Germline-derived CDR1 and CDR2 are SGHRS and YFSETQ. With 2 bases removed from V and 3 bases from J, the gap between germline ends came to 7 bases. CDR3 length equals 13 residues. Written as DNA, the CDR3 is TGCGCCAGCAGCTTCACAGGGACAGATACGCAGTATTTT. Translation gives CASSFTGTDTQYF.

J is TRBJ2-5 and V is TRBV18; D remains ambiguous. CDR3 length equals 13 residues. Trimming removed 3 bases at V and 1 base at J, with 6 bases between. Germline values: CDR1 KGHSH, CDR2 LQKENI. The CDR3 reads CASSPVIQETQYF. The CDR3 DNA follows: TGTGCCAGCTCACCCGTTATCCAAGAGACCCAGTACTTC.

This chain joins TRBV28 and TRBJ2-3; 9 bases map to TRBD2. Trimming at V came to 4 bases and at J to 1 base, leaving 6 bases not matched to a gene. This CDR3 is 16 amino acids long. Germline V CDR1 and CDR2: MDHEN, SYDVKM. The CDR3 bases are TGTGCCAGCAGTTCGATGGGACTAGCAGGCACAGATACGCAGTATTTT. Translation gives CASSSMGLAGTDTQYF.

V usage is TRBV7-2 and J usage is TRBJ1-3; the D gene is possibly TRBD1 (6 bases). Looked up from germline, CDR1 is SGHTA and CDR2 is FQGNSA. Trimming left V 4 bases short and J 4 bases short, with 14 bases between. This CDR3 region has 15 residues. The CDR3 DNA reads as TGTGCCAGCAGCTACGTTGGACAGATCGGAAACACCATATATTTT. It codes for CASSYVGQIGNTIYF.

J is TRBJ2-3 and V is TRBV28; D remains unclear. The V end lost 5 bases, the J end lost 0 bases, and 12 bases lay between the germline ends. Germline CDR1 reads MDHEN; CDR2 reads SYDVKM. The CDR3 has 15 residues. Here the CDR3 reads CASSPHLRSTDTQYF. In nucleotides, the CDR3 is TGTGCCAGCAGTCCCCACTTACGCAGCACAGATACGCAGTATTTT. The whole variable domain, remainder taken from reference TRBV28 and TRBJ2-3, is DVKVTQSSRYLVKRTGEKVFLECVQDMDHENMFWYRQDPGLGLRLIYFSYDVKMKEKGDIPEGYSVSREKKERFSLILESASTNQTSMYLCASSPHLRSTDTQYFGPGTRLTVL.

The rearrangement links TRBV5-5 to TRBJ2-7; weak D call: TRBD1 (6 bases). The CDR3 is 15 amino acids. With 2 bases removed from V and 6 bases from J, the gap between germline ends came to 18 bases. CDR1 and CDR2 (germline): SGHKS, YYEKEE (reference sequence). The CDR3 loop reads CASSFNSGVKGEQYF. CDR3 sequence (DNA): TGTGCCAGCAGCTTCAACTCAGGGGTGAAAGGCGAGCAGTACTTC.

The V call is TRBV2, the J call TRBJ2-3; D call uncertain. Germline V gene data show CDR1 as SNHLY and CDR2 as FYNNEI. V was pared by 3 bases and J by 0 bases, with 19 bases between. The CDR3 extends over 18 amino acids. The CDR3 bases are TGTGCCAGCAGTGACCCTCAGGTGGTACGATCTAGCACAGATACGCAGTATTTT. Its translation is CASSDPQVVRSSTDTQYF.

The chain recombines TRBV5-4 with TRBJ1-1, with D perhaps TRBD1 (6 bases). V lost 1 base and J lost 5, with 12 bases in between. CDR3 length: 14 amino acids. The V gene's germline CDR1 is SGHNT and CDR2 YYREEE (reference sequence). Here the CDR3 reads CASSLNPGETEAFF. As DNA, the CDR3 is TGTGCCAGCAGCTTGAACCCAGGGGAGACTGAAGCTTTCTTT.

This clone was seen only a few times. The chain has TRBV2 and TRBJ2-5, with TRBD2 matching 13 bases. CDR1 is SNHLY and CDR2 is FYNNEI in the germline V gene. After removal of 5 bases from V and 4 bases from J, the junction contained 4 bases not matched to a gene. This CDR3 comprises 15 residues. In nucleotides, the CDR3 is TGTGCCAGCAGTCTAGGACTAGCGGGGGTAGAGACCCAGTACTTC. It codes for CASSLGLAGVETQYF. The full variable domain, in which reference TRBV2 and TRBJ2-5 provide the parts outside the CDR3, is EPEVTQTPSHQVTQMGQEVILRCVPISNHLYFYWYRQILGQKVEFLVSFYNNEISEKSEIFDDQFSVERPDGSNFTLKIRSTKLEDSAMYFCASSLGLAGVETQYFGPGTRLLVL.

The V and J genes are TRBV19 and TRBJ2-7, with TRBD2 matching over 7 bases. There are 13 residues in the CDR3. The junction had 0 bases not matched to a gene; V was cut back by 1 base and J by 3 bases. CDR1 and CDR2 from the germline V gene are LNHDA and SQIVND (reference sequence). The DNA of the CDR3 is TGTGCCAGTAGTATAGGCGGGGGCTACGAGCAGTACTTC. This encodes CASSIGGGYEQYF.

CDR3 in amino acids: CASSLAGGDLGNGYTF. The CDR3 bases are TGCGCCAGCAGCTTGGCAGGGGGAGATCTTGGAAATGGCTACACCTTC. The chain has TRBV5-1 and TRBJ1-2, with TRBD1 matching over 7 bases. Germline V gene lookup returns CDR1 SGHRS and CDR2 YFSETQ. V dropped 0 bases and J dropped 6; count of bases not matched to a gene: 11. The CDR3 has 16 residues.

V gene TRBV7-2 combines with J gene TRBJ1-2, with TRBD1 matching 7 bases. The CDR3 is made up of 14 amino acids. The J segment lost 2 bases and the V segment lost 1 base, leaving 1 base of the junction unmatched. CDR1 and CDR2 from the germline V gene are SGHTA and FQGNSA. The CDR3: CASSLGQGNYGYTF. CDR3 sequence (DNA): TGTGCCAGCAGCTTAGGACAGGGCAACTATGGCTACACCTTC.

This chain connects TRBV14 to TRBJ2-3, with D tentatively TRBD2 (5 bases). This CDR3 comprises 13 residues. Trimming took off 5 bases at V and 3 bases at J, with 9 bases between the two ends. Germline CDR1 SGHDN, CDR2 FVKESK. CDR3 protein: CASSLRLTDTQYF. The CDR3 DNA sequence: TGTGCCAGCAGCTTAAGACTAACAGATACGCAGTATTTT. Using reference TRBV14 and TRBJ2-3 for the parts outside the CDR3, the full variable domain is EAGVTQFPSHSVIEKGQTVTLRCDPISGHDNLYWYRRVMGKEIKFLLHFVKESKQDESGMPNNRFLAERTGGTYSTLKVQPAELEDSGVYFCASSLRLTDTQYFGPGTRLTVL.

The chain uses TRBV4-1 and TRBJ2-1, with TRBD1 identical over 7 bases. This CDR3 is 13 amino acids long. The germline V gene encodes CDR1 MGHRA and CDR2 YSYEKL. Trimming at V came to 4 bases and at J to 4 bases, leaving 1 base not matched to a gene. The CDR3 reads CASSRQGYNEQFF. The DNA for the CDR3 is TGCGCCAGCAGCCGACAGGGATACAATGAGCAGTTCTTC.